What follows describes a single TCR beta chain. These data originate in a study of neoadjuvant nivolumab and ipilimumab in lung cancer. Sequencing was performed with immunoSEQ multiplex PCR; in TCRdb, only in-frame clones are kept and a portion is missing. The sample includes about 9,000 clones, over 70% of them seen just once. This CDR3 has 13 amino acids. Trimming pared 0 bases from V and 3 bases from J, leaving 7 bases between. Germline CDR1 and CDR2: SGHRS and YFSETQ. The chain links TRBV5-1 to TRBJ2-7, with TRBD2 as a possible D gene (6 bases). The input for sequencing was tumor tissue, taken after neoadjuvant nivolumab, alone or with ipilimumab, at or shortly before surgery. This receptor was obtained from an adult with non-small cell lung cancer. The CDR3 reads CASSLGLDYEQYF. CDR3 sequence (DNA): TGCGCCAGCAGCTTGGGACTAGACTACGAGCAGTACTTC.